This TCR beta chain was identified during a study of T cells in Graves' hyperthyroidism and ophthalmopathy. Study context: The authors collected peripheral blood at initial diagnosis, before any treatment. Findings and caveats of the study: Also found in blood were most expanded thyroid clonotypes above 0.001. By a 13 V-J model, ophthalmopathy was set apart from stable hyperthyroidism.

Disease duration was under 3 months in the ophthalmopathy patients, who also had a Clinical Activity Score of at least 3 and a NOSPECS grade of at least 4. This clonotype appeared a few times. Its specificity is unknown. Per germline, CDR1 LGHNA and CDR2 YNFKEQ. Trimming shortened V by 0 bases and J by 7 bases, and 17 bases separated the two germline ends. The CDR3 runs 16 residues. The CDR3 regions of TCR beta were amplified from RNA transcripts. The HTBI primer set drove a first-round RT-PCR of the TCR CDR3. Each CDR3 protein gets one entry after TCRdb re-called the multiplex PCR reads with MiXCR. The repertoire holds about 350,000 distinct CDR3 sequences, 13% to 15% seen once, with about 21% in the top ten.

The rearrangement links TRBV4-2 to TRBJ2-3; D call uncertain. The sequence derives from a woman aged 60 to 75 with Graves' ophthalmopathy. The sequenced sample consisted of blood. CDR3 nucleotides: TGTGCCAGCAGCCAAGAGAAAGGTCTAGGCCCCCATACGCAGTATTTT. This gives the protein CASSQEKGLGPHTQYF.